These 14 T cell receptor beta chains were sequenced from one sample in a study of CD8 T cells in ankylosing spondylitis. TCRdb redid the calling of the 5' RACE reads with MiXCR, one entry per CDR3 protein. The sample records fewer than 180,000 distinct CDR3 sequences, around 45% being singletons. Sequencing was performed on synovial fluid, either unsorted or a sorted T cell fraction (not recorded which). The receptors shown here come from a male donor with ankylosing spondylitis.

The rearrangement links TRBV12-3 or TRBV12-4 to TRBJ2-5, with D perhaps given as TRBD1 or TRBD2 (5 bases each). The germline V and J ends were trimmed by 2 bases and 5 bases, with 12 bases remaining between them. This CDR3 has 14 amino acids. The CDR3 loop is CASSLIQGEETQYF. CDR3 coding DNA: TGTGCCAGCAGTTTAATTCAGGGAGAGGAGACCCAGTACTTC.

This clonotype has just a few counts. The chain is built from TRBV10-3 and TRBJ2-4; D remains ambiguous. CDR1 is ENHRY, CDR2 SYGVKD, per germline. V was pared by 2 bases and J by 0 bases, with 8 bases between. The CDR3 has 15 residues. As DNA, the CDR3 is TGTGCCATCAGTGAGGCCCGACTAGCCAAAAACATTCAGTACTTC. As protein: CAISEARLAKNIQYF.

The rearrangement links TRBV7-9 to TRBJ2-1; 11 nucleotides align to TRBD2. Looked up from germline, CDR1 is SEHNR and CDR2 is FQNEAQ (reference sequence). The CDR3 runs to 17 residues. V trimming: 2 bases; J trimming: 7 bases; junction bases outside the gene matches: 10. CDR3 nucleotide sequence: TGTGCCAGCAGCTTACGCAGCACTAGCGGGAGTGGTAATGAGCAGTTCTTC. The encoded protein is CASSLRSTSGSGNEQFF.

The table lists this clonotype with a few counts. This chain connects TRBV5-6 to TRBJ2-1; either TRBD1 or TRBD2 may fit D (5 bases each). The V and J ends lost 0 bases and 9 bases respectively, with 10 bases between them. Germline CDR1 reads SGHDT; CDR2 reads YYEEEE. CDR3 size: 13 residues. DNA for the CDR3: TGTGCCAGCAGCTTGGCGGGGACGGGTGAGCAGTTCTTC. Its translation: CASSLAGTGEQFF.

The chain couples TRBV2 to TRBJ1-6; 8 bases agree with TRBD1. V was pared by 4 bases and J by 13 bases, with 9 bases of the junction left unmatched. The CDR3 has 14 amino acids. Per the germline V gene, CDR1 is SNHLY and CDR2 is FYNNEI. The CDR3 DNA reads as TGTGCCAGCAGTGTGGGACAGGACCCTAGGCCCCTCCACTTT. As protein: CASSVGQDPRPLHF.

There are a few counts of this clonotype. The DNA of the CDR3 is TGTGCCAGCAGCTCCCCCGAAGGGGGCACCGGGGAGCTGTTTTTT. This gives the protein CASSSPEGGTGELFF. V gene TRBV9 combines with J gene TRBJ2-2; D possibly corresponds to TRBD1 (6 bases). The CDR3 covers 15 residues. Trimming removed 4 bases at V and 4 bases at J, with 14 bases between. The V gene's germline CDR1 is SGDLS and CDR2 YYNGEE. Based on the CDR3 plus reference TRBV9 and TRBJ2-2, the full variable domain is DSGVTQTPKHLITATGQRVTLRCSPRSGDLSVYWYQQSLDQGLQFLIQYYNGEERAKGNILERFSAQQFPDLHSELNLSSLELGDSALYFCASSSPEGGTGELFFGEGSRLTVL.

This chain joins TRBV2 and TRBJ2-7; maybe TRBD1 (5 bases). Germline values: CDR1 SNHLY, CDR2 FYNNEI. The V end was cut by 0 bases, the J end by 4 bases, with 10 bases between. The CDR3 loop spans 14 amino acids. CDR3 sequence (DNA): TGTGCCAGCAGTGAAGCGGCAGGGTTGTACGAGCAGTACTTC. It is translated as CASSEAAGLYEQYF. The variable domain in full, with the rest retrieved from reference TRBV2 and TRBJ2-7, is EPEVTQTPSHQVTQMGQEVILRCVPISNHLYFYWYRQILGQKVEFLVSFYNNEISEKSEIFDDQFSVERPDGSNFTLKIRSTKLEDSAMYFCASSEAAGLYEQYFGPGTRLTVT.

This chain joins TRBV15 and TRBJ2-5, with 10 bases fitting TRBD2. The junction had 10 bases not matched to a gene; V was cut back by 2 bases and J by 4 bases. The length of the CDR3 is 17 residues. The germline CDR1 and CDR2 sequences are LNHNV and YYDKDF (reference sequence). CDR3 DNA: TGTGCCACCAGCAGACCGCTTACTAGCGGGGTAGGAGAGACCCAGTACTTC. This gives the protein CATSRPLTSGVGETQYF.

J is TRBJ2-2 and V is TRBV7-9; 11 bases line up with TRBD1. The junction had 2 bases not matched to a gene; V was cut back by 5 bases and J by 6 bases. Germline V gene sequence: CDR1 SEHNR, CDR2 FQNEAQ (reference sequence). There are 14 residues in the CDR3. CDR3 in DNA: TGTGCCAGCAGCGCGGACAGGGGGCCCGGGGAGCTGTTTTTT. This sequence encodes CASSADRGPGELFF.

This clonotype has just a few counts. The chain recombines TRBV7-8 with TRBJ1-6; D is undetermined. The V and J ends lost 0 bases and 6 bases respectively, with 6 bases between them. The germline V gene has CDR1 SGHVS and CDR2 FQNEAQ. The CDR3 runs 14 residues. In DNA form, the CDR3 reads TGTGCCAGCAGCTTAGCCTATACTAATTCACCCCTCCACTTT. Translated, it gives CASSLAYTNSPLHF.

In its sample, this clonotype was seen once. This sequence joins TRBV10-1 and TRBJ2-3; perhaps TRBD2 as D (5 bases). Germline CDR1 WNHNN, CDR2 SYGVQD (reference sequence). V was pared by 5 bases and J by 4 bases, with 10 bases between. The CDR3 length is 13 residues. CDR3 coding DNA: TGCGCCAGCAGTCTCGGGGTGGCAGATACGCAGTATTTT. It translates to CASSLGVADTQYF.

This clonotype was found many times. The chain uses TRBV7-2 and TRBJ2-1; D call uncertain. The V and J ends lost 3 bases and 7 bases respectively, with 10 bases between them. CDR3 length: 13 residues. Germline V CDR1 and CDR2: SGHTA, FQGNSA. CDR3 loop: CASSFTPGNEQFF. CDR3 DNA sequence: TGTGCCAGCAGCTTTACCCCTGGGAATGAGCAGTTCTTC.

This sequence joins TRBV2 and TRBJ1-2; 8 positions match TRBD1. This CDR3 is 15 amino acids long. Germline V gene data show CDR1 as SNHLY and CDR2 as FYNNEI. J gave up 3 bases and V 2 bases, and 5 bases lay outside the gene matches. CDR3 sequence reads: CASSEPTGVDYGYTF. The CDR3 region has the DNA TGTGCCAGCAGTGAACCGACAGGGGTCGACTATGGCTACACCTTC.

This sequence joins TRBV5-5 and TRBJ2-5; TRBD2 aligns across 7 bases. With 0 bases clipped from V and 1 base from J, the junction kept 9 bases outside the gene matches. CDR3 length equals 17 residues. CDR1 and CDR2 from the germline V gene are SGHKS and YYEKEE (reference sequence). CDR3 protein: CASSLGWTSKGQETQYF. The CDR3 DNA follows: TGTGCCAGCAGCTTGGGTTGGACTAGTAAGGGCCAAGAGACCCAGTACTTC.